This TCR beta chain was observed in a study of T cell responses to AZD1222 COVID-19 vaccine. The study, taken as a whole, reports: Clonal diversity may have been underestimated in mostly white British donors.

Method: immunoSEQ multiplex PCR; TCRdb's copy keeps in-frame clones and lacks some. The sample has approximately 190,000 clones; approximately 87% are singletons. As regards this clone: Its specificity is unknown.

From germline, CDR1 is MDHEN and CDR2 SYDVKM. The CDR3 totals 13 residues. Deletions cut 7 bases from V and 4 bases from J, with 11 bases between. The material sequenced was peripheral blood, taken on day 0 of MenACWY control vaccination. V usage is TRBV28 and J usage is TRBJ1-5, with unresolved D. This TCR derives from an adult in good health. As DNA, the CDR3 is TGTGCCAGCATTGGACGGCGAAATCAGCCCCAGCATTTT. This gives the protein CASIGRRNQPQHF.